A single sample gave rise to the 11 T cell receptor beta chains below, sequenced in a study of blood T cell repertoires in COVID-19. Repertoires were generated with immunoSEQ multiplex PCR, while TCRdb's copy carries only in-frame clones and drops some. The sample includes under 300,000 clones, over 80% of them seen just once. The sample consisted of peripheral blood. The receptor set was obtained from a man under 40 who had recovered from COVID-19.

The chain combines TRBV28 with TRBJ2-1; D remains unclear. Deletions cut 8 bases from V and 6 bases from J, with 8 bases between. CDR1 and CDR2 (germline): MDHEN, SYDVKM. The CDR3 sequence is 11 residues long. The CDR3 protein is CASLYSNEQFF. The CDR3 coding sequence is TGTGCCAGCCTCTACTCCAATGAGCAGTTCTTC. Supplemented by reference TRBV28 and TRBJ2-1, the full variable domain reads DVKVTQSSRYLVKRTGEKVFLECVQDMDHENMFWYRQDPGLGLRLIYFSYDVKMKEKGDIPEGYSVSREKKERFSLILESASTNQTSMYLCASLYSNEQFFGPGTRLTVL.

The chain joins TRBV20-1 to TRBJ2-1; no definite D call. CDR1 is DFQATT and CDR2 is SNEGSKA in the germline V gene (reference sequence). Trimming pared 6 bases from V and 9 bases from J, leaving 9 bases between. CDR3 size: 10 residues. CDR3 nucleotide sequence: TGCAGTGCCGCTATTCCTGAGCAGTTCTTC. Protein product: CSAAIPEQFF.

The rearrangement links TRBV7-6 to TRBJ2-1, with 13 bases identical to TRBD2. V was clipped by 3 bases and J by 0 bases; unmatched bases: 5. Germline V lookup: CDR1 SGHVS, CDR2 FNYEAQ. CDR3 length: 18 residues. The CDR3 here is CASSLTSGGLSSYNEQFF. The DNA of the CDR3 is TGTGCCAGCAGCTTGACTAGCGGGGGGTTGAGCTCCTACAATGAGCAGTTCTTC.

This clone has just one count. The genes are TRBV7-2 and TRBJ2-1; 8 bases fit TRBD2. Looked up from germline, CDR1 is SGHTA and CDR2 is FQGNSA. Trimming took 2 bases from V and 4 from J; bases not matched to a gene: 4. There are 15 residues in the CDR3. As DNA, the CDR3 is TGTGCCAGCAGCTTACGGGGGGGGCCTTACAATGAGCAGTTCTTC. The encoded protein is CASSLRGGPYNEQFF.

As DNA, the CDR3 is TGTGCCAGCAGCCAAGAGTCAATAAACACCATATATTTT. Amino acid sequence: CASSQESINTIYF. The J gene is TRBJ1-3, the V gene TRBV3-1 (or the pseudogene TRBV3-2); D is ambiguous. V was pared by 0 bases and J by 6 bases, with 6 bases between. From germline, CDR1 is LGHDT and CDR2 YNNKEL (reference sequence). This CDR3 spans 13 amino acids.

The rearrangement uses TRBV5-1 and TRBJ1-2, with D uncertain. Germline lookup yields CDR1 SGHRS and CDR2 YFSETQ. V lost 5 bases to trimming and J lost 5 bases, with 10 bases between them. This CDR3 has 12 residues. CDR3 nucleotides: TGCGCCAGCAGTACGGGAGAGTATGGCTACACCTTC. Protein product: CASSTGEYGYTF.

The chain has TRBV11-2 and TRBJ1-4; 7 nucleotides agree with TRBD1. Germline loops: CDR1 SGHAT, CDR2 FQNNGV. The V and J ends lost 0 bases and 7 bases, in that order; junction bases with no gene match: 5. The CDR3 consists of 15 residues. CDR3 sequence: CASSLDRGIGEKLFF. CDR3 bases: TGTGCCAGCAGCTTAGACAGGGGGATTGGTGAAAAACTGTTTTTT.

J is TRBJ2-1 and V is TRBV12-3 or TRBV12-4; 8 bases fit TRBD2. The V segment lost 6 bases and the J segment 15 bases; nucleotides outside the gene matches: 10. The CDR3 has 12 residues. In nucleotides, the CDR3 is TGTGCCAGCAGCCCCTTCGGGAGCGGGGGGTTCTTC. Protein: CASSPFGSGGFF.

This clone occurred once. The chain has TRBV19 and TRBJ2-5; D is uncertain. The V and J ends lost 5 bases and 2 bases respectively, with 9 bases between them. The germline CDR1 and CDR2 sequences are LNHDA and SQIVND (reference sequence). The CDR3 contains 13 residues. CDR3 amino acids: CASSALSQETQYF. CDR3 in DNA: TGTGCCAGTAGTGCCCTGAGTCAAGAGACCCAGTACTTC.

The gene calls are TRBV28 and TRBJ2-4, with TRBD1 as a possible D gene (6 bases). With 3 bases removed from V and 9 bases from J, the gap between germline ends came to 12 bases. The CDR3 has 13 residues. Germline V gene data show CDR1 as MDHEN and CDR2 as SYDVKM. The CDR3 region is CASSFGTYGIQYF. The CDR3 DNA reads TGTGCCAGCAGTTTTGGGACATATGGCATTCAGTACTTC.

The rearrangement links TRBV4-2 to TRBJ2-5; 11 positions agree with TRBD2. The V gene's germline CDR1 is LGHNA and CDR2 YNFKEQ. Unmatched junction bases numbered 16, after V lost 0 bases and J lost 4 bases. The CDR3 sequence is 20 residues long. As DNA, the CDR3 is TGTGCCAGCAGCCAAGATTTTGTAGCGGGGGGGCCTAGTCGTTCAGAGACCCAGTACTTC. Translation: CASSQDFVAGGPSRSETQYF.